This T cell receptor (beta chain) derives from a study of shared clonotypes between healthy human individuals. Study information: Those who served as donors were two women and three men between the ages of 18 and 49.

V dropped 2 bases and J dropped 0 bases, with 23 bases sitting between them. From germline, CDR1 is LGHNA and CDR2 YSLEER. The CDR3 loop spans 20 amino acids. Clones were sequenced by immunoSEQ multiplex PCR, and TCRdb holds only the in-frame ones, with some missing. The sample consists of around 1.9 million clones, 85% to 95% of them appearing once. Naivety among CD8 cells was defined by CD45RO negativity and positive CCR7 selection, thereby excluding terminally differentiated effector memory CD45RA+ cells. All of the donors resided in Nashville, Tennessee, and each was a Caucasian adult. The sequence was obtained from a man younger than 35 in good health. Some clones in this sample may be carry-over from other donors' samples. The material sequenced was naive CD8+ T cells from PBMCs. The chain joins TRBV4-3 to TRBJ2-1; D may be TRBD2 (6 bases). As DNA, the CDR3 is TGCGCCAGCAGCCAACAACTAGCCATCCCTCCTCGATTCTCCTACAATGAGCAGTTCTTC. The encoded protein is CASSQQLAIPPRFSYNEQFF.